Below, one T cell receptor (beta chain) is given with its context. The source of the sample is a study of T-cell memory formation after mild COVID-19. For the study at large: TCR clustering was largely donor specific.

The V and J ends lost 1 base and 6 bases, in that order; junction bases with no gene match: 5. In germline, CDR1 is LGHNA, CDR2 YSLEER. The CDR3 has 14 residues. Each CDR3 protein is one row after TCRdb ran MiXCR on the 5' RACE reads. The table has 390,000 or so distinct CDR3 sequences, approximately 15% seen once; the top ten hold approximately 21%. This clonotype originated in a man between 18 and 35 years old who had mild COVID-19 (a few samples of this study predate the infection). Cell type and time point are not known. The sample was PBMCs or a T cell subset sorted from them (not recorded which). The gene calls are TRBV4-3 and TRBJ2-7; TRBD2 matches 8 bases. The CDR3, as DNA: TGCGCCAGCAGCCAAGTTGCGGGGGGCCGCGAGCAGTACTTC. It specifies CASSQVAGGREQYF.